The present T cell receptor (beta chain) was sequenced within a study of yellow fever vaccine responses in identical twins. Findings and caveats of the study: Twins' vaccine T cell response reportedly seemed partly convergent, partly personalized.

There are 12 residues in the CDR3. Germline assignment: CDR1 SGHKS and CDR2 YYEKEE (reference sequence). Regarding this clonotype: The antigen is unknown. The junction departs from the called germline gene at one end, perhaps through a read error.

TCRdb itself ran the RT-PCR reads through MiXCR, one entry per CDR3 protein. The data contain 4,000 to 5,000 distinct CDR3 sequences, 65% to 90% of them seen just once; the ten biggest clones take up around 2.3%. The TCR comes from a young woman who received the yellow fever vaccine. The sample was T cells from blood (PBMCs), unsorted or a sorted subset (not recorded which), taken before or after yellow fever vaccination (not recorded which). The chain carries TRBV5-5 and TRBJ2-1; D is ambiguous. The CDR3 reads CASSLGVNVQFF. The CDR3, as DNA: TGTGCCAGCAGCTTGGGAGTCAATGTGCAGTTCTTC.